The entry below gives a single TCR beta chain sequence along with its context. The data belong to a study of blood T cell repertoires in COVID-19. In the study overall: Acute-phase and convalescent COVID-19 samples originated in the United States, Italy and Spain. From T cells, B-cell-depleted T cells, or PBMCs came the material, which was cDNA or gDNA.

Recruited during active infection, patients (from Seattle) were subsequently followed longitudinally. Original handling: Estimation of nucleated cell counts was performed using reference gene primer amplification. Libraries were prepared by immunoSEQ multiplex PCR; TCRdb keeps only in-frame clonotypes and omits some of them. V and J calls and clone size are copied from that table; D and trimming were computed from the DNA. The data hold nearly 200,000 clones, with over 80% observed a single time. This CDR3 region has 15 residues. In germline, CDR1 is SGHVS, CDR2 FQNEAQ. V lost 5 bases to trimming and J lost 5 bases, with 15 bases between them.

The sequencing sample was made of peripheral blood. V is TRBV7-8 and J is TRBJ1-4; D not certain. The sequence came from a man between 60 and 75 years old with COVID-19, enrolled during active disease. In nucleotides, the CDR3 is TGTGCCAGCAGCCAGCAAGGACGGAGGAATGAAAAACTGTTTTTT. Its protein is CASSQQGRRNEKLFF.